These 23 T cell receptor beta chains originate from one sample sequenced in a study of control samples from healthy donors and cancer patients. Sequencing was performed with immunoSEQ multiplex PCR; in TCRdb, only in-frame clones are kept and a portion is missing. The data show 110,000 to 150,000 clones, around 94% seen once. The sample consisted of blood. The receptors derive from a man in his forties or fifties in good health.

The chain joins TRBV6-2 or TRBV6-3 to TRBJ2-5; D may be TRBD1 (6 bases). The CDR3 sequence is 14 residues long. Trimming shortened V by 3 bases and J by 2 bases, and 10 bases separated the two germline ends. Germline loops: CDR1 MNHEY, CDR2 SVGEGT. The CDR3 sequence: CASSYTTGQETQYF. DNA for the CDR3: TGTGCCAGCAGTTATACGACAGGTCAAGAGACCCAGTACTTC.

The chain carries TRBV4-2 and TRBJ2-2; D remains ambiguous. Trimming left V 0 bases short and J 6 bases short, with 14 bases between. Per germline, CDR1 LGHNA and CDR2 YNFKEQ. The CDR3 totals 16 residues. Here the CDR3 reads CASSQDIGLVAGELFF. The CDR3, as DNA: TGTGCCAGCAGCCAAGATATTGGCCTAGTGGCCGGGGAGCTGTTTTTT.

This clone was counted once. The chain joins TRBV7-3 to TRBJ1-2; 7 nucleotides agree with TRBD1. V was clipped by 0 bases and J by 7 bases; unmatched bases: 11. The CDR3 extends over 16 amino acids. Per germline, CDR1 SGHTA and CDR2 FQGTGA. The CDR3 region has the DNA TGTGCCAGCAGCTTAACGGGCTTAGAGGGGGCCAGTGGCTACACCTTC. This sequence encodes CASSLTGLEGASGYTF.

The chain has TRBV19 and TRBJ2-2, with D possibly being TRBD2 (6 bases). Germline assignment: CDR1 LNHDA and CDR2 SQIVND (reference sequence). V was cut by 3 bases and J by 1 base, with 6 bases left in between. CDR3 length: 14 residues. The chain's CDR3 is CASSMGGNTGELFF. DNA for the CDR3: TGTGCCAGTAGTATGGGAGGGAACACCGGGGAGCTGTTTTTT.

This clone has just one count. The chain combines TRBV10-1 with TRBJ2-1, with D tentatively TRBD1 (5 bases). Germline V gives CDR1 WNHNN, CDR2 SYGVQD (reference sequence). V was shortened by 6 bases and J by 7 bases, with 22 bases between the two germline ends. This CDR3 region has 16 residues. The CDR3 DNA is TGCGCCAGCAGCGACAGTCCCTCCGATGGTGAGAATGAGCAGTTCTTC. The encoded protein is CASSDSPSDGENEQFF.

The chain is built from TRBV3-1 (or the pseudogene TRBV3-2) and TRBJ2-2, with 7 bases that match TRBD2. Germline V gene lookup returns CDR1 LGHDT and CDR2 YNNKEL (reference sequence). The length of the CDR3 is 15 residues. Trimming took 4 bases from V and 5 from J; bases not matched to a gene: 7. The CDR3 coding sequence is TGTGCCAGCAGCCCTCGGCCGGGAGGTACCGGGGAGCTGTTTTTT. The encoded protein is CASSPRPGGTGELFF.

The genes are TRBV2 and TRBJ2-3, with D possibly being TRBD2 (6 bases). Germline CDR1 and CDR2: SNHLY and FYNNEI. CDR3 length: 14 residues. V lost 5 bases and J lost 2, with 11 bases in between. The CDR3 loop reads CASSPGLPTDTQYF. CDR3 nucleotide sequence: TGTGCCAGCAGTCCGGGACTGCCCACAGATACGCAGTATTTT.

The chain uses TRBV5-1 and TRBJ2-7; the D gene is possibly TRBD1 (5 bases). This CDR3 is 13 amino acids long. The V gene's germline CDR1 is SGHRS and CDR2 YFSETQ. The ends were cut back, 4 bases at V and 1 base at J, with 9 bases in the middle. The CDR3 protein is CASSKGDSYEQYF. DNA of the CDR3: TGCGCCAGCAGCAAAGGGGATTCCTACGAGCAGTACTTC. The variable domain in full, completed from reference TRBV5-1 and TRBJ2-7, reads KAGVTQTPRYLIKTRGQQVTLSCSPISGHRSVSWYQQTPGQGLQFLFEYFSETQRNKGNFPGRFSGRQFSNSRSEMNVSTLELGDSALYLCASSKGDSYEQYFGPGTRLTVT.

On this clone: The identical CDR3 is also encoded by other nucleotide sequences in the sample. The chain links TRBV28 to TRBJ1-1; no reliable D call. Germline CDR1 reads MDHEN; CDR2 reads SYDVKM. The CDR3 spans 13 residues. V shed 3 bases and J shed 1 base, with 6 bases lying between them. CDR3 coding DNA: TGTGCCAGCAGTTTCGGCGGGAACACTGAAGCTTTCTTT. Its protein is CASSFGGNTEAFF.

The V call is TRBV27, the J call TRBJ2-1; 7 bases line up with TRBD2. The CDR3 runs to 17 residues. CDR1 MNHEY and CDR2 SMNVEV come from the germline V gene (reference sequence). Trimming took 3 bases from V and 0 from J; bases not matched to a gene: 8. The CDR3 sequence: CASSFFSGLSSYNEQFF. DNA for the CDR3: TGTGCCAGCAGTTTCTTTAGCGGGTTAAGCTCCTACAATGAGCAGTTCTTC.

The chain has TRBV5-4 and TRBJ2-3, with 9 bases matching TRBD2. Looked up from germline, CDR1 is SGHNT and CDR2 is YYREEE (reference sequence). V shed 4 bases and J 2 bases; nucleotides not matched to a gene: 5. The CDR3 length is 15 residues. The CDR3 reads CASSPSGETTDTQYF. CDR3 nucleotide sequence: TGTGCCAGCAGCCCTAGCGGGGAGACCACAGATACGCAGTATTTT. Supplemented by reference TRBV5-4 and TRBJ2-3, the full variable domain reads ETGVTQSPTHLIKTRGQQVTLRCSSQSGHNTVSWYQQALGQGPQFIFQYYREEENGRGNFPPRFSGLQFPNYSSELNVNALELDDSALYLCASSPSGETTDTQYFGPGTRLTVL.

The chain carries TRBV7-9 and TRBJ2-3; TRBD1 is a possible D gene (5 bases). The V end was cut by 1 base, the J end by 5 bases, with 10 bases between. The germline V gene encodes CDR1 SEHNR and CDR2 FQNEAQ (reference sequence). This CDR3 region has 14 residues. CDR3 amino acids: CASSLVQGGDTQYF. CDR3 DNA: TGTGCCAGCAGCTTAGTCCAGGGTGGAGATACGCAGTATTTT.

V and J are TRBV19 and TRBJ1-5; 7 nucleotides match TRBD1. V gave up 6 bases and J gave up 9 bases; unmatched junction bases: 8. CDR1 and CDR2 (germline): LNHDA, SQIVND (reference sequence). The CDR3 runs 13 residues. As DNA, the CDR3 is TGTGCCAGTAGCCGAGACAGGGAACGGCCCCAGCATTTT. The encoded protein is CASSRDRERPQHF.

CDR3 DNA sequence: TGCGCCAGCAGCCAAGCGGCCAGCATCAATCAGCCCCAGCATTTT. This gives the protein CASSQAASINQPQHF. V gene TRBV4-3 combines with J gene TRBJ1-5; the D is unclear. CDR1 LGHNA and CDR2 YSLEER come from the germline V gene. V gave up 1 base and J gave up 3 bases, with 10 bases separating them. There are 15 residues in the CDR3.

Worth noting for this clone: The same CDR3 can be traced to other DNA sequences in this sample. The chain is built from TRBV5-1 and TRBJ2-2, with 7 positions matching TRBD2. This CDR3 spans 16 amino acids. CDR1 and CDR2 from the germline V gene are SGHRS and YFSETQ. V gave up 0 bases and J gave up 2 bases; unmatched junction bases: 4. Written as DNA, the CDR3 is TGCGCCAGCAGCTTGGCCGGGACTATCAACACCGGGGAGCTGTTTTTT. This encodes CASSLAGTINTGELFF.

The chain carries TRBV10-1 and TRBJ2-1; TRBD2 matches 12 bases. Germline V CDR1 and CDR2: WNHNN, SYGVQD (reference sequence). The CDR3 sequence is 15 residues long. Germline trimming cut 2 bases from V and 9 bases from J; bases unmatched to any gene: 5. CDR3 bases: TGCGCCAGCAGTGAGGGACTAGCGGGAACTGGTGAGCAGTTCTTC. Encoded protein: CASSEGLAGTGEQFF.

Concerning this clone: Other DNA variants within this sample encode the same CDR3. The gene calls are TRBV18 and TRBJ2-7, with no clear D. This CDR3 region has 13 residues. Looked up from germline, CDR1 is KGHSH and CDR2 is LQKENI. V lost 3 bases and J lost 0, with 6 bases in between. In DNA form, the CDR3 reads TGTGCCAGCTCACCCCGTGACTCCTACGAGCAGTACTTC. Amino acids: CASSPRDSYEQYF.

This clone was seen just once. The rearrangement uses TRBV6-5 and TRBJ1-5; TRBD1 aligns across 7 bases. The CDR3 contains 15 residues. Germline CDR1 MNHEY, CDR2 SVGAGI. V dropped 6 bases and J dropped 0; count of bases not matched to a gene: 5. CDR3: CASRVTGSSNQPQHF. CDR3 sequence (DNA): TGTGCCAGCAGAGTGACAGGGAGTAGCAATCAGCCCCAGCATTTT.

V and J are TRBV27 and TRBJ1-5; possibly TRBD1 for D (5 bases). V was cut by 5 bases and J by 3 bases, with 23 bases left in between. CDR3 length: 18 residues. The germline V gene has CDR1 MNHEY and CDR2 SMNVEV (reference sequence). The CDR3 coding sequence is TGTGCCAGCAGTACGATAGAGGGACTAAGTTTGTTCAATCAGCCCCAGCATTTT. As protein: CASSTIEGLSLFNQPQHF.

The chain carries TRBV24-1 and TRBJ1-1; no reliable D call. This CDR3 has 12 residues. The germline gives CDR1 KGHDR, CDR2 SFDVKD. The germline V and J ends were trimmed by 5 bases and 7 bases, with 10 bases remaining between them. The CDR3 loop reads CATSAHGYEAFF. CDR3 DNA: TGTGCCACCAGTGCCCACGGTTATGAAGCTTTCTTT.

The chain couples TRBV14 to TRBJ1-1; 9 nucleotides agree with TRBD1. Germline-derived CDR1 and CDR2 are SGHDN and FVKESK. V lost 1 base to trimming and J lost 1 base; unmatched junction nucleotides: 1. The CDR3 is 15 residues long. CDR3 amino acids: CASSQGGQGNTEAFF. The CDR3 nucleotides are TGTGCCAGCAGCCAAGGGGGACAGGGGAACACTGAAGCTTTCTTT.

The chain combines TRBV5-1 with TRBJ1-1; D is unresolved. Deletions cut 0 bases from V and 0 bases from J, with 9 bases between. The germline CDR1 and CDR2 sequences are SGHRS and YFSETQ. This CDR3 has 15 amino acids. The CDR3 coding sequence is TGCGCCAGCAGCTTGGAGGCAGGAATGAACACTGAAGCTTTCTTT. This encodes CASSLEAGMNTEAFF.

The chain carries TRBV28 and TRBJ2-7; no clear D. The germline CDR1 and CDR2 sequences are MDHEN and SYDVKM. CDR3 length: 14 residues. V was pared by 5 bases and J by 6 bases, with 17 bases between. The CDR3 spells CASSMPREVAEQYF. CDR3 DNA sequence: TGTGCCAGCAGTATGCCAAGAGAGGTTGCCGAGCAGTACTTC.